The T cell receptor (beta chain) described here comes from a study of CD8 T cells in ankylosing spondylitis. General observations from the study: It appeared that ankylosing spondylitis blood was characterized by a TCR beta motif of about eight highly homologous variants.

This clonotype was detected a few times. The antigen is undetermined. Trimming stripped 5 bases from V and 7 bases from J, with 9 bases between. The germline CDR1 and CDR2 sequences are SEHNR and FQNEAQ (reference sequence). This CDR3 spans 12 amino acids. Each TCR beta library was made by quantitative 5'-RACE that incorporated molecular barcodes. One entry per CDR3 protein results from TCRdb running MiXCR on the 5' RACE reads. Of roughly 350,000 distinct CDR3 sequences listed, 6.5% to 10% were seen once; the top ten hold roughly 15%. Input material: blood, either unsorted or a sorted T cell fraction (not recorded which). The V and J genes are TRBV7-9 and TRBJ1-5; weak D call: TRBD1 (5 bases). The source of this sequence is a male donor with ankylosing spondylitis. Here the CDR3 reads CASSTRDQPQHF. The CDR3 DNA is TGTGCCAGCAGCACCAGGGACCAGCCCCAGCATTTT.